The 8 T cell receptor beta chains presented below share a single source sample, sequenced in a study of blood T cell repertoires in COVID-19. Sequencing was performed with immunoSEQ multiplex PCR; in TCRdb, only in-frame clones are kept and a portion is missing. Among 200,000 or so clones listed, approximately 86% were seen once. Sequenced: PBMCs or T cells enriched from blood (not recorded which). These receptors all come from a woman aged 40 to 50 with acute COVID-19.

The CDR3 bases are TGTGCCAGCAGCCTCAGCGGGAGCCCTAGAAATGAGCAGTTCTTC. This translates into CASSLSGSPRNEQFF. The V call is TRBV7-3, the J call TRBJ2-1; 8 nucleotides agree with TRBD2. The CDR3 consists of 15 residues. The germline V gene encodes CDR1 SGHTA and CDR2 FQGTGA. V shed 5 bases, J shed 7 bases, and the junction held 10 bases outside the gene matches.

This rearrangement joins TRBV10-3 to TRBJ1-1; 7 nucleotides match TRBD1. CDR1 is ENHRY, CDR2 SYGVKD, per germline. With 5 bases clipped from V and 3 bases from J, the junction kept 0 bases outside the gene matches. The CDR3 runs to 12 residues. Here the CDR3 DNA reads TGTGCCATCAGTACAGGGGACACTGAAGCTTTCTTT. Its protein product is CAISTGDTEAFF.

The chain employs TRBV7-2 and TRBJ2-1; the match to TRBD2 covers 9 bases. V gave up 6 bases and J gave up 9 bases; unmatched junction bases: 12. Per the germline V gene, CDR1 is SGHTA and CDR2 is FQGNSA. CDR3 length equals 15 residues. CDR3 region: CASRFREGLASEQFF. The DNA for the CDR3 is TGTGCCAGCAGATTTAGGGAGGGACTAGCAAGTGAGCAGTTCTTC.

A few counts support this clone. The gene calls are TRBV2 and TRBJ1-6; D remains ambiguous. CDR3 length: 15 amino acids. CDR1 and CDR2 (germline): SNHLY, FYNNEI. Trimming left V 6 bases short and J 8 bases short, with 17 bases between. The CDR3 DNA sequence: TGTGCCAGCAGACCAAGACTGAGTTGGGATTCACCCCTCCACTTT. Translating it yields CASRPRLSWDSPLHF.

The genes are TRBV2 and TRBJ2-5, with 9 bases fitting TRBD2. Germline trimming cut 5 bases from V and 5 bases from J; bases unmatched to any gene: 12. Per germline, CDR1 SNHLY and CDR2 FYNNEI. The CDR3 is made up of 16 amino acids. The CDR3 DNA is TGTGCCAGCAGTCGCCAAATAGCGGGAGCCCATGAGACCCAGTACTTC. It specifies CASSRQIAGAHETQYF.

The rearrangement uses TRBV7-2 and TRBJ2-7, with a possible D match to TRBD1 (5 bases). The CDR3 sequence is 16 residues long. CDR1 is SGHTA and CDR2 is FQGNSA in the germline V gene. The ends were cut back, 0 bases at V and 3 bases at J, with 15 bases in the middle. The CDR3 DNA reads TGTGCCAGCAGCTTAGCGGGGCAACCTTCTCTCTACGAGCAGTACTTC. Encoded protein: CASSLAGQPSLYEQYF.

The gene calls are TRBV28 and TRBJ2-3; tentative D call: TRBD2 (6 bases). Germline CDR1 is MDHEN and CDR2 is SYDVKM. Trimming cost V 4 bases and J 8 bases, with 22 bases left between them. The CDR3 consists of 16 residues. The DNA of the CDR3 is TGTGCCAGCAGTTCCCCGGGGGTGCGGGATAGTGGTACGCAGTATTTT. It specifies CASSSPGVRDSGTQYF.

The CDR3 DNA is TGTGCCAGCAGAACTAGCGGGAGCTCCTACAATGAGCAGTTCTTC. Translated, it gives CASRTSGSSYNEQFF. V usage is TRBV6-5 and J usage is TRBJ2-1; 11 bases match TRBD2. CDR3 size: 15 residues. Germline V gene data show CDR1 as MNHEY and CDR2 as SVGAGI. The V and J ends lost 6 bases and 0 bases, in that order; junction bases with no gene match: 1.